This TCR beta chain was retrieved from a study of blood T cell repertoires in COVID-19. Study-level background: Italy, Spain and the United States were the sources of the convalescent and acute COVID-19 samples. From T cells, B-cell-depleted T cells, or PBMCs came the material, which was cDNA or gDNA.

Authors' analysis steps: Estimation of nucleated cell counts relied on the amplification of reference gene primers. TCRdb's copy holds only in-frame clones and misses some; the assay was immunoSEQ multiplex PCR. The V and J calls and the clone size are those of that table, but D and trimming were determined from the DNA. Of about 260,000 clones listed, approximately 86% are singletons. The CDR3 is made up of 13 amino acids. The germline gives CDR1 MNHEY, CDR2 SVGAGI. V lost 4 bases to trimming and J lost 7 bases, with 11 bases between them. The gene calls are TRBV6-5 and TRBJ2-1, with D possibly TRBD1 on 6 matching bases. Sequences were obtained from peripheral blood. This TCR was recovered from a man between 40 and 49 years old who had recovered from COVID-19. This CDR3 is CASSSSQGNEQFF. The CDR3 DNA is TGTGCCAGCAGTTCATCACAGGGAAATGAGCAGTTCTTC.